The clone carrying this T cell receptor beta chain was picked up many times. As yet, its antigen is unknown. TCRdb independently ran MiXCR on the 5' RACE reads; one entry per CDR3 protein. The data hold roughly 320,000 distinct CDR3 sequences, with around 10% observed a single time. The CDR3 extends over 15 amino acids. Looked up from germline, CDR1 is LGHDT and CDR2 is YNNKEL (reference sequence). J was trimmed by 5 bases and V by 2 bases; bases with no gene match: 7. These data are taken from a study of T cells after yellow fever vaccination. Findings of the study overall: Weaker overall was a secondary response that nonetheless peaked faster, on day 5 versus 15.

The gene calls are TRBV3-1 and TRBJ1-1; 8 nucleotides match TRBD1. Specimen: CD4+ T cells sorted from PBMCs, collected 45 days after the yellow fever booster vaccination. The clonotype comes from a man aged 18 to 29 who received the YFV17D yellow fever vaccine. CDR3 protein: CASSQRTGTGTEAFF. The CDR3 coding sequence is TGTGCCAGCAGCCAAAGGACAGGGACGGGGACTGAAGCTTTCTTT.